The clone carrying this T cell receptor (beta chain) has a count of ten or more. Its antigen is not known. As handled by the study authors: Construction of a distant-metastasis classifier for papillary thyroid cancer relied on CDR3 differences across clinicopathological groups. TCRdb re-clonotyped the PCR reads via MiXCR. These V and J calls originate from TCRdb's pipeline instead of the authors' own analysis. The sample contains around 30,000 clones, around 23% of which appear only once. The data were obtained in a study of metastatic and nonmetastatic thyroid tumors. Overall study context: Thyroid patients, malignant and benign, had repertoires compared across blood and tumor or nodule tissue. Study-wide points: Significantly higher TCR beta diversity was reportedly seen in malignant thyroid tumors than benign nodules, in blood and tumor.

Thyroid surgery was performed in patients who had received no treatment beforehand. The sequence came from a male donor with papillary thyroid cancer or a benign thyroid nodule (not recorded which). Some clones in this sample may be carry-over from other donors' samples. Sequenced sample: tumor tissue.

CDR3 coding DNA: TGTGCCAGCAGCTTGGGTCTCGGGGTCGGGGGCGAAAAACTGTTTTTT. Its translation is CASSLGLGVGGEKLFF. The J gene is TRBJ1-4, the V gene TRBV5-6, with D possibly matching TRBD1 (6 bases). The CDR3 extends over 16 amino acids. Per the germline V gene, CDR1 is SGHDT and CDR2 is YYEEEE. V was clipped by 0 bases and J by 8 bases, with 17 bases between them.